This TCR beta chain was sequenced in a study of CD8 T cells in Susac syndrome. CDR3 length: 14 residues. The ends were cut back, 0 bases at V and 5 bases at J, with 9 bases in the middle. Germline CDR1 is PRHDT and CDR2 is FYEKMQ (reference sequence). TCR beta sequences were obtained from blood CD8+ and CD4+ T cells. It was treatment-naive patients with stable or active relapsing-remitting disease who made up the multiple sclerosis controls. When the RNA was reverse transcribed, random hexamers were used with an input of about 0.5 to 1 ug. Across 54 Vbeta and 13 Jbeta, immunoSEQ multiplex PCR amplified TCR beta CDR3. From the immunoSEQ multiplex PCR reads, TCRdb called clonotypes with MiXCR, one entry per CDR3 protein. The data contain approximately 140,000 distinct CDR3 sequences, 75% to 90% of them singletons.

The chain recombines TRBV13 with TRBJ2-3; D not resolved. This receptor was obtained from a human donor with multiple sclerosis. The sample comprised CD8+ T cells from PBMCs. The CDR3 DNA reads TGTGCCAGCAGCTTAGGGGGAACGGGAGATACGCAGTATTTT. Amino acids: CASSLGGTGDTQYF.